This T cell receptor beta chain was obtained from a study of T cell changes during pregnancy in multiple sclerosis. The CDR3 contains 14 residues. V dropped 3 bases and J dropped 1 base, with 6 bases sitting between them. Germline CDR1 and CDR2: MDHEN and SYDVKM. Sequencing used immunoSEQ multiplex PCR; TCRdb keeps in-frame clones, though not all of them. Found here are about 79,000 clones, about 89% of them singletons; the top ten hold approximately 0.45%. The sequence came from a female donor with multiple sclerosis, enrolled in a pregnancy study. V gene TRBV28 combines with J gene TRBJ1-4; TRBD1 is a possible D gene (5 bases). Sample: CD4+ T cells from peripheral blood mononuclear cells, taken in the second trimester of pregnancy. CDR3 loop: CASSLGLTNEKLFF. CDR3 nucleotides: TGTGCCAGCAGTTTGGGGCTAACTAATGAAAAACTGTTTTTT.